The clone carrying this T cell receptor (beta chain) was seen a single time. CDR3 length: 14 residues. Germline V gives CDR1 WSHSY, CDR2 SAAADI. V was pared by 0 bases and J by 5 bases, with 10 bases between. Both 60 Vbeta primers and 13 Jbeta primers went into the PCR. The table came from immunoSEQ multiplex PCR; TCRdb's copy has only in-frame clones and leaves some out. The data hold about 90,000 clones, with 67% observed a single time. These data come from a study of cytomegalovirus exposure and HLA in healthy donors. V gene TRBV10-2 combines with J gene TRBJ1-1; D not certain. The specimen sequenced was PBMCs. The sequence came from a man aged 30 to 39 in good health and CMV-seronegative. The CDR3 DNA sequence: TGCGCCAGCAGTGAGTCAGGGCGAGGGACTGAAGCTTTCTTT. Its protein is CASSESGRGTEAFF.